This TCR beta chain was sequenced during a study of patients and donors after allogeneic stem cell transplantation (dated by TCRdb to 2020 to 2022). To prepare the library, RT-PCR was applied. The sequencer was a NextSeq 550. Using fastp trimming at Q25 and MiXCR clonotype assembly, TCRdb reanalyzed the public sequencing data and kept in-frame beta chains. Rows are unified per CDR3 protein, each entry keeping the most common DNA and genes. The sample yields under 200,000 distinct CDR3 sequences; more than 20% were counted once. The biggest ten clones account for roughly a quarter of the sample. This clonotype has only a few counts. Which antigen it targets is not known. Base quality data are lacking; no much larger clone is found one base away. CDR1 and CDR2 are read off the germline V gene as SGHTA and FQGNSA. From the cysteine up to the phenylalanine, the CDR3 has a length of 16 residues. Of all the DNA, just the CDR3 is kept, 48 bases in frame from base 1. Trimming takes 5 bases from V and 0 bases from J, and the germline ends sit 14 bases apart.

The receptor was isolated from a human donor who was either an allogeneic HSCT recipient or a stem cell or donor lymphocyte infusion donor (not recorded which). It is not recorded whose cells these are; they may come from a transplant donor. The source material was blood, either unsorted or a sorted T cell fraction (not recorded which). This sequence uses TRBV7-2 and TRBJ1-5, with no confidently assigned D gene. The nucleotides read TGTGCCAGCAGCCGCTCTCGGGGTTATAGCAATCAGCCCCAGCATTTT. This encodes CASSRSRGYSNQPQHF.